The clone carrying this TCR beta chain is termed medium-sized (0.01 to 0.1%). These data originate in a study of blood T cell repertoires in COVID-19. Study overall: Samples came from the United States, Italy and Spain, spanning acute and convalescent COVID-19. T cells, B-cell-depleted T cells, or PBMCs provided the cDNA or gDNA that served as material.

Germline V lookup: CDR1 MNHEY, CDR2 SVGAGI. The CDR3 loop spans 15 amino acids. V lost 4 bases to trimming and J lost 4 bases; unmatched junction nucleotides: 7. Study processing details: Nucleated cell counts were estimated from reference gene primer amplification. Sequencing used immunoSEQ multiplex PCR; TCRdb keeps in-frame clones, though not all of them. From that table come the V and J calls and clone size; the DNA was used to work out D and trimming. The sample has under 50,000 clones; more than 75% are singletons. The specimen sequenced was peripheral blood. The rearrangement links TRBV6-5 to TRBJ1-3; 7 nucleotides align to TRBD1. The source is a man over 45 with active COVID-19. In DNA form, the CDR3 reads TGTGCCAGCAGTTCCGACAGGGAGGCCGGAAACACCATATATTTT. This encodes CASSSDREAGNTIYF.